This T cell receptor (beta chain) emerged from a study of T cell repertoires in cytomegalovirus infection. This clonotype has at least ten counts. Germline-derived CDR1 and CDR2 are SGHTA and FQGNSA. The CDR3 runs 12 residues. V was shortened by 5 bases and J by 2 bases, with 6 bases between the two germline ends. TCRdb recomputed calls from the reads with MiXCR, one row per CDR3 protein. Of approximately 290,000 distinct CDR3 sequences listed, roughly 23% were seen once; the top ten hold approximately 13%. This clonotype was sampled from a human donor in good health (CMV status not recorded). Some clones in this sample may be carry-over from other donors' samples. The rearrangement uses TRBV7-2 and TRBJ2-5; D remains ambiguous. Input material: PBMCs. This CDR3 is CASSVPQETQYF. In nucleotides, the CDR3 is TGTGCCAGCAGCGTACCACAAGAGACCCAGTACTTC.